The next 5 T cell receptor beta chains were all read from a single sample in a study of PD-1 blockade in classical Hodgkin lymphoma. The sample's time point: cycle 4 day 1 (C4D1), after more than five weeks of nivolumab. Each and every patient relapsed after autologous stem cell transplantation, and patients got differing brentuximab vedotin exposure. TCRdb's table, derived via immunoSEQ multiplex PCR, lists solely in-frame clones and lacks some. The sample has tens of thousands of clones, around 80% seen once. The sample here was peripheral blood mononuclear cells (PBMCs), taken before the fourth cycle of nivolumab. These receptors were taken from a human donor with classical Hodgkin lymphoma.

The chain couples TRBV4-3 to TRBJ2-2; the D call may be TRBD1 or TRBD2 (7 bases each). Trimming cost V 4 bases and J 0 bases, with 12 bases left between them. The CDR3 totals 16 residues. Per germline, CDR1 LGHNA and CDR2 YSLEER. Here the CDR3 DNA reads TGCGCCAGCAGCCTAAGCGGGACAGCGAACACCGGGGAGCTGTTTTTT. Translated, it gives CASSLSGTANTGELFF.

This chain joins TRBV21-1 and TRBJ2-7; the table gives TRBD2 as D, unverified against the DNA. TRBV21-1 constitutes a pseudogene. The CDR3 sequence is 17 residues long. The CDR3 here is CASSKGPFLPTGDEQYF. The CDR3 DNA is TGTGCCAGCAGCAAAGGGCCCTTCTTGCCTACCGGAGACGAGCAGTACTTC.

The V gene is TRBV4-3, the J gene TRBJ2-7; no firm D call. Germline V gene data show CDR1 as LGHNA and CDR2 as YSLEER. Between the trimmed V and J ends, which lost 1 base and 0 bases, there was a span of 10 bases. The CDR3 has 15 residues. This CDR3 reads CASSQGTTDSYEQYF. CDR3 nucleotide sequence: TGCGCCAGCAGCCAAGGGACGACTGACTCCTACGAGCAGTACTTC.

CDR3 amino acids: CASSLESGAGANVLTF. CDR3 DNA: TGTGCCAGCAGCTTAGAGTCCGGGGCTGGGGCCAACGTCCTGACTTTC. The chain is built from TRBV11-2 and TRBJ2-6, with TRBD2 as a possible D gene (5 bases). The V end was cut by 0 bases, the J end by 2 bases, with 8 bases between. Germline assignment: CDR1 SGHAT and CDR2 FQNNGV. This CDR3 spans 16 amino acids.

This sequence joins TRBV18 and TRBJ2-7; D is unresolved. Germline values: CDR1 KGHSH, CDR2 LQKENI. This CDR3 contains 13 residues. The V and J ends lost 3 bases and 4 bases respectively, with 10 bases between them. The CDR3: CASSPTAEYEQYF. The CDR3 DNA reads as TGTGCCAGCTCACCGACCGCGGAATACGAGCAGTACTTC.